A single sample is the source of the 9 T cell receptor beta chains below, sequenced in a study of CD8+ T cells in alopecia areata. RNA was extracted and reverse transcribed into cDNA as the sequencing template. Only in-frame clones appear in the TCRdb table, and some are missing; sequencing was by immunoSEQ multiplex PCR. The sample comprises about 82,000 clones, roughly half of which are singletons, and 5.5% to 6% rests with the top ten. The sequencing input was NKG2D-high CD8+ T cells sorted from blood. The receptors were gathered from a human donor with alopecia areata.

In this sample, this clone turned up a few times. This chain uses TRBV30 with TRBJ1-1; D call uncertain. The CDR3 loop spans 15 amino acids. Trimming took off 2 bases at V and 0 bases at J, with 13 bases between the two ends. CDR1 and CDR2 (germline): GTSNPN, SVGIG (reference sequence). The CDR3 nucleotides read TGTGCCTGGAGTTCAGCCGCGGCTATGAACACTGAAGCTTTCTTT. Encoded protein: CAWSSAAAMNTEAFF.

The genes are TRBV30 and TRBJ1-1; no firm D call. The CDR3 sequence is 14 residues long. Germline V gene lookup returns CDR1 GTSNPN and CDR2 SVGIG (reference sequence). The V gene lost 8 bases and the J gene lost 3 bases, with 19 bases spanning the gap. The CDR3 coding sequence is TGTGCCACGCGCTTGAGGAACGAGGACACTGAAGCTTTCTTT. Protein product: CATRLRNEDTEAFF.

The CDR3 sequence is CASSLRDGPRTGELFF. The CDR3, as DNA: TGTGCCAGCAGTTTACGGGACGGCCCCCGCACCGGGGAGCTGTTTTTT. The chain recombines TRBV27 with TRBJ2-2; perhaps D is TRBD1 or TRBD2 (5 bases each). This CDR3 is 16 amino acids long. Germline V gene lookup returns CDR1 MNHEY and CDR2 SMNVEV (reference sequence). The V gene lost 2 bases and the J gene lost 4 bases, with 14 bases spanning the gap.

The V gene is TRBV5-1, the J gene TRBJ1-1; tentative D call: TRBD1 (6 bases). Looked up from germline, CDR1 is SGHRS and CDR2 is YFSETQ. Between the trimmed V and J ends, which lost 7 bases and 3 bases, there was a span of 19 bases. The CDR3 is 15 amino acids. The CDR3 loop reads CASGHLGGTDTEAFF. The CDR3 bases are TGCGCCAGCGGGCATTTGGGGGGCACGGACACTGAAGCTTTCTTT.

There are a few counts of this clone. The V and J genes are TRBV7-9 and TRBJ2-7; D gene unclear. The CDR3 extends over 15 amino acids. V shed 1 base and J shed 0 bases, with 10 bases lying between them. The germline V gene encodes CDR1 SEHNR and CDR2 FQNEAQ (reference sequence). In nucleotides, the CDR3 is TGTGCCAGCAGCTTAGTGTCGCGACCCTCCTACGAGCAGTACTTC. As protein: CASSLVSRPSYEQYF. Complete variable domain (other parts from reference TRBV7-9 and TRBJ2-7): DTGVSQNPRHKITKRGQNVTFRCDPISEHNRLYWYRQTLGQGPEFLTYFQNEAQLEKSRLLSDRFSAERPKGSFSTLEIQRTEQGDSAMYLCASSLVSRPSYEQYFGPGTRLTVT.

This rearrangement joins TRBV29-1 to TRBJ2-5, with D possibly being TRBD1 (5 bases). With the DNA end fitting TRBJ2-7 better, the J assignment may be wrong. The CDR3 is made up of 11 amino acids. Per the germline V gene, CDR1 is SQVTM and CDR2 is ANQGSEA. CDR3 amino acids: CSVEAGHEQYF. Here the CDR3 DNA reads TGCAGCGTAGAGGCAGGGCACGAGCAGTACTTC.

The V call is TRBV29-1, the J call TRBJ2-3, with D unclear. Trimming shortened V by 4 bases and J by 1 base, and 12 bases separated the two germline ends. Germline lookup yields CDR1 SQVTM and CDR2 ANQGSEA. The CDR3 extends over 14 amino acids. CDR3 coding DNA: TGCAGCGTTGTATGGAGAAGGGGCACAGATACGCAGTATTTT. It encodes CSVVWRRGTDTQYF.

The V and J genes are TRBV29-1 and TRBJ2-5, with TRBD2 matching over 8 bases. The CDR3 totals 12 residues. Germline V gene data show CDR1 as SQVTM and CDR2 as ANQGSEA. The V gene end was trimmed by 7 bases and the J gene end by 0 bases; junction bases not matched to a gene: 1. CDR3 in DNA: TGCAGCGGTAGCGGGGACCAAGAGACCCAGTACTTC. This sequence encodes CSGSGDQETQYF.

V and J are TRBV2 and TRBJ2-1, with a tentative D call TRBD1 (6 bases). CDR1 is SNHLY and CDR2 is FYNNEI in the germline V gene. The CDR3 spans 15 residues. Trimming took off 6 bases at V and 0 bases at J, with 12 bases between the two ends. The CDR3 DNA is TGTGCCAGCAGGGAGGACAGTCTCTCCTACAATGAGCAGTTCTTC. This translates into CASREDSLSYNEQFF.